These T cell receptor beta chains were read from a single sample in a study of blood T cells in healthy people across ages. MiXCR, run by TCRdb on the 5' RACE reads, gives a single entry per CDR3 protein. This repertoire shows approximately 850,000 distinct CDR3 sequences, 58% found once; its top ten account for about 20%. Specimen: blood. All receptors derive from a man in his thirties or forties in good health. Each CDR3 is given with its conserved first and last residue. D genes are given only for firm matches. Part of the rows lack a size; the others show once, few, many or a class for expanded clones.

d_call: NA; clone_size: NA; v_call: TRBV20-1; j_call: TRBJ2-5; cdr3_aa: CSAGHPDQETQYF; cdr3_nt: TGCAGTGCTGGACACCCCGACCAAGAGACCCAGTACTTC
d_call: NA; clone_size: once; v_call: TRBV11-1; j_call: TRBJ2-7; cdr3_aa: CASSKDSPAYEQYF; cdr3_nt: TGTGCCAGCAGCAAGGACAGCCCAGCCTACGAGCAGTACTTC
d_call: NA; clone_size: few; v_call: TRBV20-1; j_call: TRBJ1-2; cdr3_aa: CSARGSGYGYTF; cdr3_nt: TGCAGTGCTAGGGGGAGTGGCTATGGCTACACCTTC
d_call: TRBD2; clone_size: NA; v_call: TRBV3-1; j_call: TRBJ2-3; cdr3_aa: CASSRGGSPVTDTQYF; cdr3_nt: TGTGCCAGCAGCCGCGGGGGAAGTCCGGTCACGGATACGCAGTATTTT
d_call: TRBD1; clone_size: NA; v_call: TRBV20-1; j_call: TRBJ1-2; cdr3_aa: CSAKDRGYGYTF; cdr3_nt: TGCAGTGCGAAAGACAGGGGATATGGCTACACCTTC
d_call: NA; clone_size: few; v_call: TRBV29-1; j_call: TRBJ2-3; cdr3_aa: CSGTPTGTSDTQYF; cdr3_nt: TGCAGCGGCACACCAACCGGGACATCGGATACGCAGTATTTT
d_call: TRBD1; clone_size: once; v_call: TRBV3-1; j_call: TRBJ1-1; cdr3_aa: CASSTGGGTANTEAFF; cdr3_nt: TGTGCCAGCAGCACCGGTGGGGGGACAGCTAACACTGAAGCTTTCTTT
d_call: TRBD2; clone_size: NA; v_call: TRBV20-1; j_call: TRBJ2-1; cdr3_aa: CSAAFRAGGYNEQFF; cdr3_nt: TGCAGTGCGGCCTTCCGTGCGGGAGGTTACAATGAGCAGTTCTTC
d_call: TRBD2; clone_size: NA; v_call: TRBV7-2; j_call: TRBJ2-7; cdr3_aa: CASSLEPLYGRGGSSYEQYF; cdr3_nt: TGTGCCAGCAGCTTAGAGCCCCTCTATGGGCGGGGGGGCTCTTCCTACGAGCAGTACTTC
d_call: TRBD1; clone_size: NA; v_call: TRBV29-1; j_call: TRBJ1-4; cdr3_aa: CSTPGTGTNEKLFF; cdr3_nt: TGCAGCACTCCCGGGACAGGAACTAATGAAAAACTGTTTTTT
d_call: NA; clone_size: NA; v_call: TRBV4-3; j_call: TRBJ1-1; cdr3_aa: CASSQDLGRVMNTEAFF; cdr3_nt: TGCGCCAGCAGCCAAGATCTGGGCAGGGTAATGAACACTGAAGCTTTCTTT
d_call: NA; clone_size: NA; v_call: TRBV6-5; j_call: TRBJ2-5; cdr3_aa: CASPNGREQTQYF; cdr3_nt: TGTGCCAGCCCCAACGGAAGGGAACAGACCCAGTACTTC
d_call: NA; clone_size: many; v_call: TRBV20-1; j_call: TRBJ1-2; cdr3_aa: CSARDTSLSLGYTF; cdr3_nt: TGCAGTGCTAGAGATACTTCCTTGTCGTTGGGCTACACCTTC
d_call: NA; clone_size: NA; v_call: TRBV18; j_call: TRBJ2-1; cdr3_aa: CASSLGERALVYNEQFF; cdr3_nt: TGTGCCAGCTCACTTGGCGAACGGGCACTTGTCTACAATGAGCAGTTCTTC
d_call: NA; clone_size: few; v_call: TRBV9; j_call: TRBJ2-1; cdr3_aa: CASSVVPNEQFF; cdr3_nt: TGTGCCAGCAGCGTAGTCCCAAATGAGCAGTTCTTC
d_call: NA; clone_size: NA; v_call: TRBV18; j_call: TRBJ1-4; cdr3_aa: CASSPTVSGEKLFF; cdr3_nt: TGTGCCAGCTCACCAACGGTTTCCGGTGAAAAACTGTTTTTT
d_call: NA; clone_size: NA; v_call: TRBV28; j_call: TRBJ1-2; cdr3_aa: CASTDQGIGGYTF; cdr3_nt: TGTGCCAGCACCGATCAGGGGATTGGCGGCTACACCTTC
d_call: NA; clone_size: NA; v_call: TRBV5-1; j_call: TRBJ2-3; cdr3_aa: CASSLSPGQIFTDTQYF; cdr3_nt: TGCGCCAGCAGCTTGTCCCCGGGGCAAATATTCACAGATACGCAGTATTTT
d_call: TRBD1; clone_size: few; v_call: TRBV29-1; j_call: TRBJ2-1; cdr3_aa: CSVAGTGLNEQFF; cdr3_nt: TGCAGCGTAGCCGGGACAGGGCTCAATGAGCAGTTCTTC
d_call: TRBD2; clone_size: NA; v_call: TRBV5-4; j_call: TRBJ2-1; cdr3_aa: CAGRIRMETSIQYNEQFF; cdr3_nt: TGTGCCGGCAGGATAAGAATGGAGACTAGCATACAATACAATGAGCAGTTCTTC
d_call: TRBD2; clone_size: NA; v_call: TRBV4-3; j_call: TRBJ2-1; cdr3_aa: CASSQAGTMSYNEQFF; cdr3_nt: TGCGCCAGCAGCCAGGCCGGGACTATGTCCTACAATGAGCAGTTCTTC
d_call: NA; clone_size: NA; v_call: TRBV6-2/TRBV6-3; j_call: TRBJ2-5; cdr3_aa: CASSQGSILETQYF; cdr3_nt: TGTGCCAGCAGCCAGGGGAGCATATTAGAGACCCAGTACTTC
d_call: TRBD2; clone_size: NA; v_call: TRBV20-1; j_call: TRBJ2-1; cdr3_aa: CSARPGLAGPEPRNEQFF; cdr3_nt: TGCAGTGCTAGACCCGGACTAGCGGGGCCCGAGCCTAGAAATGAGCAGTTCTTC
d_call: NA; clone_size: NA; v_call: TRBV5-1; j_call: TRBJ1-1; cdr3_aa: CASSLPEQGYTEAFF; cdr3_nt: TGCGCCAGCAGCTTACCCGAACAGGGATACACTGAAGCTTTCTTT
d_call: NA; clone_size: NA; v_call: TRBV7-2; j_call: TRBJ2-1; cdr3_aa: CASSLVQGWETQFF; cdr3_nt: TGTGCCAGCAGCTTAGTACAGGGATGGGAGACCCAGTTCTTC
d_call: NA; clone_size: NA; v_call: TRBV20-1; j_call: TRBJ1-5; cdr3_aa: CSARLRGMLSNQPQHF; cdr3_nt: TGCAGTGCTAGACTCCGGGGTATGCTCAGCAATCAGCCCCAGCATTTT
d_call: NA; clone_size: NA; v_call: TRBV2; j_call: TRBJ1-2; cdr3_aa: CASSELQEGYGYTF; cdr3_nt: TGTGCCAGCAGTGAACTCCAGGAGGGCTATGGCTACACCTTC
d_call: TRBD2; clone_size: many; v_call: TRBV2; j_call: TRBJ2-1; cdr3_aa: CASSLAGEYNEQFF; cdr3_nt: TGTGCCAGTTCACTAGCGGGGGAATACAATGAGCAGTTCTTC